These 16 T cell receptor beta chains were sequenced from one sample in a study of shared clonotypes between healthy human individuals. Sequencing was performed with immunoSEQ multiplex PCR; in TCRdb, only in-frame clones are kept and a portion is missing. The table has hundreds of thousands of clones, more than 70% seen once. The source material was memory CD4+ T cells sorted from blood. Noted subset: CD45RA-negative fraction. The receptor set was obtained from a woman under 40 in good health.

The chain has TRBV27 and TRBJ2-1; either TRBD1 or TRBD2 may fit D (7 bases each). The CDR3 is 13 amino acids. Germline CDR1 and CDR2: MNHEY and SMNVEV (reference sequence). The V end was cut by 2 bases, the J end by 12 bases, with 14 bases between. The CDR3 DNA reads TGTGCCAGCAGTTTAGCAGACAGGGAGGGGCAGTTCTTC. Translating it yields CASSLADREGQFF.

The J gene is TRBJ1-2, the V gene TRBV4-2; 8 bases align to TRBD1. The CDR3 length is 14 residues. Germline V gene data show CDR1 as LGHNA and CDR2 as YNFKEQ. V trimming: 0 bases; J trimming: 8 bases; junction bases outside the gene matches: 5. The CDR3 region has the DNA TGTGCCAGCAGCCAAGATTTGGGACAGGACGGCTACACCTTC. As protein: CASSQDLGQDGYTF.

The chain employs TRBV19 and TRBJ1-5; D is ambiguous. Trimming took off 0 bases at V and 0 bases at J, with 27 bases between the two ends. The CDR3 loop spans 22 amino acids. Germline V lookup: CDR1 LNHDA, CDR2 SQIVND (reference sequence). The CDR3 bases are TGTGCCAGTAGTATAGATCTATGGAGGTTTAGAAGTCGTCAGCTTAGCAATCAGCCCCAGCATTTT. Translation: CASSIDLWRFRSRQLSNQPQHF. The variable domain in full, with the rest retrieved from reference TRBV19 and TRBJ1-5, is DGGITQSPKYLFRKEGQNVTLSCEQNLNHDAMYWYRQDPGQGLRLIYYSQIVNDFQKGDIAEGYSVSREKKESFPLTVTSAQKNPTAFYLCASSIDLWRFRSRQLSNQPQHFGDGTRLSIL.

The CDR3 coding sequence is TGCAGCGTAGCGACCGGGACAGGTAGATTGGGTACGCAGTATTTT. It yields the protein CSVATGTGRLGTQYF. V and J are TRBV29-1 and TRBJ2-3; the match to TRBD1 covers 8 bases. Germline CDR1 SQVTM, CDR2 ANQGSEA. The length of the CDR3 is 15 residues. V lost 6 bases to trimming and J lost 8 bases; unmatched junction nucleotides: 16.

This clone was detected a few times. This chain links TRBV28 with TRBJ1-4; 9 bases align to TRBD1. The CDR3 is 16 amino acids. V lost 6 bases and J lost 6; bases outside the gene matches: 11. The germline gives CDR1 MDHEN, CDR2 SYDVKM. The chain's CDR3 is CASSSPGTGRYEKLFF. In DNA, the CDR3 is TGTGCCAGCAGCTCCCCCGGGACAGGGCGGTATGAAAAACTGTTTTTT.

Points on this clone: Other DNA sequences within the sample encode an identical CDR3. This chain uses TRBV28 with TRBJ1-3; no clear D gene. This CDR3 spans 12 amino acids. Germline V CDR1 and CDR2: MDHEN, SYDVKM. V lost 5 bases and J lost 0, with 2 bases in between. The CDR3 coding sequence is TGTGCCAGCAGTACCTCTGGAAACACCATATATTTT. It encodes CASSTSGNTIYF.

Concerning this clone itself: The same CDR3 is also encoded by other DNA sequences in this sample. This chain uses TRBV28 with TRBJ2-2, with TRBD2 matching 9 bases. V lost 3 bases and J lost 1; bases outside the gene matches: 0. The V gene's germline CDR1 is MDHEN and CDR2 SYDVKM. This CDR3 has 15 residues. This chain's CDR3 is CASSFSGGNTGELFF. The CDR3 DNA sequence: TGTGCCAGCAGTTTTAGCGGGGGGAACACCGGGGAGCTGTTTTTT.

This chain connects TRBV6-1 to TRBJ2-7; maybe TRBD2 (5 bases). The CDR3 is 14 amino acids. Germline V CDR1 and CDR2: MNHNS, SASEGT. With 5 bases removed from V and 2 bases from J, the gap between germline ends came to 13 bases. The CDR3 nucleotides are TGTGCCAGCAGTCCCGAGGACTGGGCCTACGAGCAGTACTTC. It encodes CASSPEDWAYEQYF.

The chain uses TRBV25-1 and TRBJ2-7; tentatively, D is TRBD2 (6 bases). The CDR3 loop spans 14 amino acids. Germline V gene sequence: CDR1 MGHDK, CDR2 SYGVNS. V was trimmed by 5 bases and J by 1 base, leaving 12 bases between them. DNA of the CDR3: TGTGCCAGCAGTAACGGAGGGGCTTCCTACGAGCAGTACTTC. Translation: CASSNGGASYEQYF.

Remarks on this clone: This could be a read error, since a much larger clone is one nucleotide away. The sample has other DNA sequences that encode this CDR3 too. The gene calls are TRBV6-1 and TRBJ1-2; D is undetermined. Per germline, CDR1 MNHNS and CDR2 SASEGT. Trimming removed 0 bases from V and 3 bases from J, with 2 bases in between. This CDR3 is 12 amino acids long. The CDR3 nucleotides are TGTGCCAGCAGTGAAGCAGACTATGGCTACACCTTC. It is translated as CASSEADYGYTF.

The chain uses TRBV6-5 and TRBJ1-5; D remains ambiguous. V lost 6 bases and J lost 9, with 21 bases in between. Germline V gives CDR1 MNHEY, CDR2 SVGAGI. The CDR3 is 15 residues long. For the CDR3, the DNA is TGTGCCAGCAGACGCTCGAGCGCCCCGGCGGGGCCCCAGCATTTT. Its translation is CASRRSSAPAGPQHF.

The gene calls are TRBV10-3 and TRBJ1-3; D remains ambiguous. This CDR3 is 14 amino acids long. Between the trimmed V and J ends, which lost 4 bases and 2 bases, there was a span of 9 bases. CDR1 is ENHRY, CDR2 SYGVKD, per germline. CDR3 sequence (DNA): TGTGCCATCAGTGGGGATCGTGCTGGAAACACCATATATTTT. It specifies CAISGDRAGNTIYF.

The CDR3 region is CASSPEGQGPRGYTF. The CDR3 coding sequence is TGTGCCAGCAGCCCTGAGGGACAGGGCCCAAGGGGCTACACCTTC. The chain joins TRBV5-4 to TRBJ1-2, with 9 bases fitting TRBD1. The CDR3 contains 15 residues. Germline CDR1 reads SGHNT; CDR2 reads YYREEE (reference sequence). Losses at the gene ends were 4 bases for V and 8 bases for J; bases not matched to a gene: 12.

This chain connects TRBV29-1 to TRBJ2-1; no firm D call. Looked up from germline, CDR1 is SQVTM and CDR2 is ANQGSEA. The CDR3 sequence is 14 residues long. Trimming removed 7 bases from V and 0 bases from J, with 13 bases in between. The CDR3 bases are TGCAGCGGGGCCGGGTCTCTCTCCTACAATGAGCAGTTCTTC. Translation gives CSGAGSLSYNEQFF.

The rearrangement joins TRBV7-9 to TRBJ1-6; the D is unclear. V dropped 2 bases and J dropped 5 bases, with 7 bases sitting between them. CDR3 length: 14 residues. Germline CDR1 SEHNR, CDR2 FQNEAQ (reference sequence). CDR3 region: CASSLTGDNSPLHF. For the CDR3, the DNA is TGTGCCAGCAGCTTAACCGGGGATAATTCACCCCTCCACTTT.

This chain links TRBV4-1 with TRBJ2-1; 8 bases match TRBD2. The V gene end was trimmed by 1 base and the J gene end by 13 bases; junction bases not matched to a gene: 3. This CDR3 region has 12 residues. Germline V gene lookup returns CDR1 MGHRA and CDR2 YSYEKL. The DNA of the CDR3 is TGCGCCAGCAGCCAAGCCGGGAGGGCCCAGTTCTTC. Translated, it gives CASSQAGRAQFF.